These T cell receptor beta chains were read from a single sample in a study of blood T cell repertoires in COVID-19. Method: immunoSEQ multiplex PCR; TCRdb's copy keeps in-frame clones and lacks some. The sample lists some 48,000 clones; about nine tenths were seen once. Sequencing was performed on peripheral blood. The receptors originated from a woman of 80 years or more with COVID-19, enrolled during active disease. Each CDR3 is given with its conserved first and last residue. A D gene is named only where the DNA matches it firmly. Expanded clones get a size class; other rows say once, few or many, or leave the size out.

NA TRBD1 TRBJ1-5 TRBV2 TGTGCCAGCCGAGACAGGGGGAATCAGCCCCAGCATTTT CASRDRGNQPQHF
few NA TRBJ2-7 TRBV10-3 TGTGCCATCAGTCCAGGAGGGGCCCGAGAGCAGTACTTC CAISPGGAREQYF
NA TRBD1 TRBJ2-5 TRBV24-1 TGTGCCACCAGTGACCCTCGACAGGGTAGGACCCAGTACTTC CATSDPRQGRTQYF
NA TRBD1 TRBJ1-2 TRBV2 TGTGCCAGCAGTAACAGACAGGGGTTTAACTATGGCTACACCTTC CASSNRQGFNYGYTF
few TRBD1 TRBJ1-1 TRBV18 TGTGCCAGCTCATCGGACAGGGCCACTGAAGCTTTCTTT CASSSDRATEAFF
NA NA TRBJ1-4 TRBV27 TGTGCCAGCGCGGCCGCAACTAATGAAAAACTGTTTTTT CASAAATNEKLFF
NA TRBD2 TRBJ2-3 TRBV15 TGTGCCACCACCCCCCGGCCTCTAGCGGGAGGGGTCACAGATACGCAGTATTTT CATTPRPLAGGVTDTQYF
NA TRBD1 TRBJ1-1 TRBV19 TGTGCCAGTAGTAAGGGACAGACCAACACTGAAGCTTTCTTT CASSKGQTNTEAFF
once TRBD1 TRBJ1-2 TRBV3-1/TRBV3-2 TGTGCCAGCAGCCATCTGACAGGGGGTATAGAAGGCTACACCTTC CASSHLTGGIEGYTF
NA TRBD2 TRBJ2-5 TRBV6-5 TGTGCCAGCAGGTGGGGACTAGCAGCCGAGACCCAGTACTTC CASRWGLAAETQYF
NA TRBD1 TRBJ2-3 TRBV29-1 TGCAGCTTCGACAGGGTGGGGACAGATACGCAGTATTTT CSFDRVGTDTQYF
NA NA TRBJ2-1 TRBV5-8 TGTGCCAGCAGCTTGGAACTAGCCGGTTTCGTTTACAATGAGCAGTTCTTC CASSLELAGFVYNEQFF
NA NA TRBJ2-2 TRBV15 TGTGCCACCAGCAGAGGAGGACTGTACACCGGGGAGCTGTTTTTT CATSRGGLYTGELFF
NA NA TRBJ2-6 TRBV5-1 TGCGCCAGCAGCTTGATTAAGAGCTCTGGGGCCAACGTCCTGACTTTC CASSLIKSSGANVLTF
once NA TRBJ1-4 TRBV7-8 TGTGCCAGCAGCTTAGTAGCAGGGGAAAAACTGTTTTTT CASSLVAGEKLFF
NA TRBD1 TRBJ2-7 TRBV7-2 TGTGCCAGCAGCTTACAAAGCTCGGGACAGGGTCCCTACGAGCAGTACTTC CASSLQSSGQGPYEQYF
NA NA TRBJ1-1 TRBV5-1 TGCGCCAGCAAGCCAGGGGCCCATGGGACTGAAGCTTTCTTT CASKPGAHGTEAFF
NA TRBD1 TRBJ1-2 TRBV19 TGTGCCAGTAGTATCCAAGAGGGGGCCGGCTATGGCTACACCTTC CASSIQEGAGYGYTF
NA TRBD1 TRBJ1-5 TRBV5-5 TGTGCCAGCACCCGACAGGGGGCACAGGGTCAGCCCCAGCATTTT CASTRQGAQGQPQHF
few TRBD1 TRBJ1-2 TRBV7-9 TGTGCCAGCAGCGCCACAGGGGGCGGTTCCTATGGCTACACCTTC CASSATGGGSYGYTF
NA TRBD1 TRBJ1-1 TRBV4-1 TGCGCCAGCAGCCTCTCACCGGGACAGGGGGGCGAAGCTTTCTTT CASSLSPGQGGEAFF
NA NA TRBJ1-3 TRBV28 TGTGCCAGCAGTTTATTCAGGGCCGTCTCTGGAAACACCATATATTTT CASSLFRAVSGNTIYF
NA TRBD1 TRBJ1-2 TRBV9 TGTGCCAGCAGCAAAACAGGGGGCGTAGGCTACACCTTC CASSKTGGVGYTF
NA NA TRBJ2-1 TRBV11-2 TGTGCCAGCAGCTTCCGGGGAGCCCTGAGCTCCTACAATGAGCAGTTCTTC CASSFRGALSSYNEQFF
NA NA TRBJ1-2 TRBV9 TGTGCCAGCAGCACCCAATACCGGGGGGGTCAGGGCTACACCTTC CASSTQYRGGQGYTF
NA NA TRBJ2-5 TRBV10-3 TGTGCCATCAGTGGAGCGGCCACAGGGCAAGAGACCCAGTACTTC CAISGAATGQETQYF
NA NA TRBJ2-7 TRBV18 TGTGCCAGCTCCTTTCGAGGCTACGAGCAGTACTTC CASSFRGYEQYF
NA NA TRBJ1-1 TRBV4-1 TGCGCCAGCAGCCACTTAACACAGGGAACTGAAGCTTTCTTT CASSHLTQGTEAFF
NA TRBD2 TRBJ2-3 TRBV28 TGTGCCAGCAGGTTGTCTAGCGGCGTCACAGATACGCAGTATTTT CASRLSSGVTDTQYF
once NA TRBJ2-7 TRBV5-1 TGCGCCAGCACCCGGGGGACTGAGGACTACGAGCAGTACTTC CASTRGTEDYEQYF
NA NA TRBJ1-2 TRBV10-1 TGCGCCAGCAGCGGCGCGGGAGCCCGAGATGGCTACACCTTC CASSGAGARDGYTF
NA TRBD2 TRBJ2-3 TRBV7-6 TGTGCCAGCAGCTCCTCCGCCGGGACTAGCTTTCATACGCAGTATTTT CASSSSAGTSFHTQYF
NA NA TRBJ1-6 TRBV7-2 TGTGCCAGCAGCTTAGAGGGTCCCCGCACTAGCGGGGCGCCTGGCACCCTCCACTTT CASSLEGPRTSGAPGTLHF
NA NA TRBJ2-5 TRBV18 TGTGCCAGCTCACCAACGGGAGTGGGGGAGACCCAGTACTTC CASSPTGVGETQYF
NA NA TRBJ2-1 TRBV6-2/TRBV6-3 TGTGCCAGCAGTTACTCTGGGGGGACTGAGCAGTTCTTC CASSYSGGTEQFF
NA NA TRBJ1-6 TRBV9 TGTGCCAGCAGCGGCTTCGGGACTCACGGGGGGAATTCACCCCTCCACTTT CASSGFGTHGGNSPLHF
NA TRBD2 TRBJ2-5 TRBV18 TGTGCCAGTTCGAAGGGACTAGCGACAGAGACCCAGTACTTC CASSKGLATETQYF
NA TRBD1 TRBJ1-6 TRBV4-2 TGTGCCAGCAGCCTCGGACAGGGGAACAATAATTCACCCCTCCACTTT CASSLGQGNNNSPLHF
once TRBD1 TRBJ1-2 TRBV19 TGTGCCAGTAGGATACAGGGGATCTATGGCTACACCTTC CASRIQGIYGYTF
NA NA TRBJ2-7 TRBV5-1 TGCGCCAGCAGCCGCGATACTGGGGCTACCTACGAGCAGTACTTC CASSRDTGATYEQYF
NA TRBD2 TRBJ2-1 TRBV14 TGTGCCAGCAGCCAAGAGGCTCCCGGGACTAGAAGGGACTGGGATGAGCAGTTCTTC CASSQEAPGTRRDWDEQFF
once NA TRBJ1-1 TRBV5-6 TGTGCCAGCAGCCCCCTGGGCAGGGGCTTGCGGAACACTGAAGCTTTCTTT CASSPLGRGLRNTEAFF
NA NA TRBJ1-2 TRBV24-1 TGTGCCACCTCAGGAAACTATGGCTACACCTTC CATSGNYGYTF
once NA TRBJ2-1 TRBV3-1/TRBV3-2 TGTGCCAGCAGCCAAGCTCATACCGGGACAACAAATAAGCAGTTCTTC CASSQAHTGTTNKQFF
NA NA TRBJ2-3 TRBV11-2 TGTGCCAGCAGCTTTGGGCAAGCAGATACGCAGTATTTT CASSFGQADTQYF
NA NA TRBJ1-6 TRBV18 TGTGCCAGCTCACCAGATCGAGGGAGGACTCCCCTCCACTTT CASSPDRGRTPLHF
NA TRBD1 TRBJ1-3 TRBV5-1 TGCGCCAGCCAAAGGGGGCATTCCTCTGGAAACACCATATATTTT CASQRGHSSGNTIYF